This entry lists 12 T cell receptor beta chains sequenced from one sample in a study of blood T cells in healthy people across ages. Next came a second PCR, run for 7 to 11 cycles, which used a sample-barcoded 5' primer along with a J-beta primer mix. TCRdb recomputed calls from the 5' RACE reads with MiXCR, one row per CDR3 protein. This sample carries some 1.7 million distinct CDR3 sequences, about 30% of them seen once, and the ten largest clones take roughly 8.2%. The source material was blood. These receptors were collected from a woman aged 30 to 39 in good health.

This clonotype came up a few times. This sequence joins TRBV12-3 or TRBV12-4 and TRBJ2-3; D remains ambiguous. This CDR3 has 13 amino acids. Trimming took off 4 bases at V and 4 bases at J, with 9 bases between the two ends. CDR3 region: CASSSSVPDTQYF. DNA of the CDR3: TGTGCCAGCAGTTCATCCGTCCCAGATACGCAGTATTTT.

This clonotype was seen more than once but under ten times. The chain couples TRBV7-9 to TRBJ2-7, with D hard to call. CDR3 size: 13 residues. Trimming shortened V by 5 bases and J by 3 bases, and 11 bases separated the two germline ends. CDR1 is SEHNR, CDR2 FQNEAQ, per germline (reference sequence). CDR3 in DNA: TGTGCCAGCAGCCCGCTCCCCGGCTACGAGCAGTACTTC. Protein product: CASSPLPGYEQYF. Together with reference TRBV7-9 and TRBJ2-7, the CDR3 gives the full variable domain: DTGVSQNPRHKITKRGQNVTFRCDPISEHNRLYWYRQTLGQGPEFLTYFQNEAQLEKSRLLSDRFSAERPKGSFSTLEIQRTEQGDSAMYLCASSPLPGYEQYFGPGTRLTVT.

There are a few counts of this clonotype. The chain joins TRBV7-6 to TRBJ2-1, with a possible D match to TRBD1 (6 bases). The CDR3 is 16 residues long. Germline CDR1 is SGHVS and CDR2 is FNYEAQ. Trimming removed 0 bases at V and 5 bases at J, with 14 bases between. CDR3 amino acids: CASSLAAGDKNNEQFF. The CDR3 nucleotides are TGTGCCAGCAGCTTAGCCGCTGGGGACAAAAACAATGAGCAGTTCTTC.

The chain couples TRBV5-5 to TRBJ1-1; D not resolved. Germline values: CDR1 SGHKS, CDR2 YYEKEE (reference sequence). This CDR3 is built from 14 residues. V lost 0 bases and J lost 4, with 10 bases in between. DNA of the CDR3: TGTGCCAGCAGCTTGGCTCCTAAGGGCACTGAAGCTTTCTTT. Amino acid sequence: CASSLAPKGTEAFF.

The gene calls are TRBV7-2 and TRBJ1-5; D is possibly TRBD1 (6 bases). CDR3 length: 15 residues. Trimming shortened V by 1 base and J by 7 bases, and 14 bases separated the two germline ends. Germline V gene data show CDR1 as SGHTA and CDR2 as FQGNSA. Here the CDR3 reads CASSLGGTRDQPQHF. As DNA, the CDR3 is TGTGCCAGCAGCTTAGGGGGGACAAGGGACCAGCCCCAGCATTTT.

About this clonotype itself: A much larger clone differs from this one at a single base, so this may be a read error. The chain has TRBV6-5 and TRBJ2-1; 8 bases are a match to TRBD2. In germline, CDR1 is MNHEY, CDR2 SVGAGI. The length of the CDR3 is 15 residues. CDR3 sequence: CACSGGLAGMGEQFF. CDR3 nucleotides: TGTGCCTGCAGTGGGGGGTTAGCGGGAATGGGTGAGCAGTTCTTC.

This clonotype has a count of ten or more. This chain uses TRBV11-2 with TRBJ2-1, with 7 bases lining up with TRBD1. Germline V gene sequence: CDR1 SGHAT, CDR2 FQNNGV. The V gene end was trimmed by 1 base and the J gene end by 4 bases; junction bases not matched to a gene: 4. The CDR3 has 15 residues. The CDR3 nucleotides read TGTGCCAGCAGCTTAGTTGAGGGGGCGTACAATGAGCAGTTCTTC. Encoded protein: CASSLVEGAYNEQFF. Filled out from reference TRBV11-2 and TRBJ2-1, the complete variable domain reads EAGVAQSPRYKIIEKRQSVAFWCNPISGHATLYWYQQILGQGPKLLIQFQNNGVVDDSQLPKDRFSAERLKGVDSTLKIQPAKLEDSAVYLCASSLVEGAYNEQFFGPGTRLTVL.

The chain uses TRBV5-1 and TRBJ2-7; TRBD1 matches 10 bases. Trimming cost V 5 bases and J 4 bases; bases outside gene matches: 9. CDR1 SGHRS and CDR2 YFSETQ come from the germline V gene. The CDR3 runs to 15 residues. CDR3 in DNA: TGCGCCAGCAGAGGTACCGGGACAGGGGAGTACGAGCAGTACTTC. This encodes CASRGTGTGEYEQYF.

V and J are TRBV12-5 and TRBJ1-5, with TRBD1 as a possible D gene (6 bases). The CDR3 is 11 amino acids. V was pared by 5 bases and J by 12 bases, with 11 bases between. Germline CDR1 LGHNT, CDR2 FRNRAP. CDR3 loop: CASGPEQGQHF. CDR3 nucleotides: TGTGCTAGTGGTCCTGAACAGGGCCAGCATTTT.

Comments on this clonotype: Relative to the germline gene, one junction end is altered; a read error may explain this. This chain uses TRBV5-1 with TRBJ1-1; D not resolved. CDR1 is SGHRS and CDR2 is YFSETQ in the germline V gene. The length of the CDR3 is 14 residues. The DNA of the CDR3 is TGCGCCGGCAGCCCCTATCGGGGGAACACTGAAGCTTTCTTT. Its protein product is CAGSPYRGNTEAFF. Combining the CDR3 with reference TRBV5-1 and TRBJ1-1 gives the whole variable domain KAGVTQTPRYLIKTRGQQVTLSCSPISGHRSVSWYQQTPGQGLQFLFEYFSETQRNKGNFPGRFSGRQFSNSRSEMNVSTLELGDSALYLCAGSPYRGNTEAFFGQGTRLTVV.

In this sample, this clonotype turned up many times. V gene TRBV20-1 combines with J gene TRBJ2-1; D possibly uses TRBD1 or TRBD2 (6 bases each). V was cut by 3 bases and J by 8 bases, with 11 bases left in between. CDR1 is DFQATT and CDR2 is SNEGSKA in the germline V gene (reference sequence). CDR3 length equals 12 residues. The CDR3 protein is CSASPGGHEQFF. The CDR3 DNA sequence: TGCAGTGCTAGCCCCGGGGGCCATGAGCAGTTCTTC.

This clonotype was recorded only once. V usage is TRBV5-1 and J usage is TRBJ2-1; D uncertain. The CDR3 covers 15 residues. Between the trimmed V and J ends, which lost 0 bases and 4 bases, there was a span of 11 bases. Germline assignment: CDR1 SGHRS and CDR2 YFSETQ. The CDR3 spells CASSLAPTRYNEQFF. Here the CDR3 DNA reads TGCGCCAGCAGCTTGGCCCCGACCAGATACAATGAGCAGTTCTTC.